Many counts were recorded for the clone carrying this T cell receptor beta chain. This sample's TCRbeta library carried unique molecular identifier barcodes. TCRdb processed the PCR reads anew with MiXCR; each CDR3 protein has one entry. The table records some 640,000 distinct CDR3 sequences, 15% to 20% of them present only once. This sample was included in a study of T-cell reconstitution after alpha-beta-depleted transplantation in children. The CDR3 length is 14 residues. V was clipped by 8 bases and J by 3 bases; unmatched bases: 4. Germline V lookup: CDR1 MNHNS, CDR2 SASEGT. The chain recombines TRBV6-1 with TRBJ2-1, with TRBD1 identical over 10 bases. The origin of this receptor is a human donor who donated a stem cell graft to a child with acute myeloid leukemia. The sequences come from PBMCs from the stem cell graft donor, collected from the stem cell graft. CDR3 loop: CASSGQGDYNEQFF. CDR3 in DNA: TGTGCCAGCTCCGGACAGGGGGACTACAATGAGCAGTTCTTC.